This T cell receptor beta chain was identified during a study of blood T cell repertoires in COVID-19. Original data processing: The authors estimated nucleated cell counts from reference gene primer amplification. Only in-frame clones appear in the TCRdb table, and some are missing; sequencing was by immunoSEQ multiplex PCR. That table supplies the V and J calls and clone size; D and trimming were determined from the DNA. The sample contains around 160,000 clones, 84% of which appear only once. Germline CDR1 reads KGHDR; CDR2 reads SFDVKD. CDR3 size: 15 residues. Between the trimmed V and J ends, which lost 5 bases and 6 bases, there was a span of 17 bases. Exposed volunteers were people who met a COVID-19 case within 2 weeks before study entry. This clone was detected many times.

The chain is built from TRBV24-1 and TRBJ2-3, with D perhaps matching TRBD2 (6 bases). This receptor was obtained from a woman between 50 and 59 years old who had been exposed to COVID-19. Sequencing was done on a sample of PBMCs or T cells enriched from blood (not recorded which). The CDR3 DNA follows: TGTGCCACCAGTGCCGGGACTGGATGGTCTGATACGCAGTATTTT. It is translated as CATSAGTGWSDTQYF.